This T cell receptor beta chain was sequenced in a study of cytomegalovirus exposure and HLA in healthy donors. The PCR employed 60 Vbeta primers together with 13 Jbeta primers. Only in-frame clones appear in the TCRdb table, and some are missing; sequencing was by immunoSEQ multiplex PCR. In the table there are 150,000 or so clones, 65% to 80% of which are singletons. CDR1 is SGHVS, CDR2 FNYEAQ, per germline. The CDR3 consists of 15 residues. V was cut by 1 base and J by 1 base, with 9 bases left in between. What was sequenced was PBMCs. The chain is built from TRBV7-6 and TRBJ2-3; maybe TRBD2 (6 bases). This TCR was recovered from a man between 18 and 35 years old in good health and CMV-seropositive. This CDR3 is CASSLGASGTDTQYF. In nucleotides, the CDR3 is TGTGCCAGCAGCTTAGGGGCTAGCGGCACAGATACGCAGTATTTT. Combining the CDR3 with reference TRBV7-6 and TRBJ2-3 gives the whole variable domain GAGVSQSPRYKVTKRGQDVALRCDPISGHVSLYWYRQALGQGPEFLTYFNYEAQQDKSGLPNDRFSAERPEGSISTLTIQRTEQRDSAMYRCASSLGASGTDTQYFGPGTRLTVL.